Below are 10 T cell receptor beta chains sequenced from a single sample in a study of cytomegalovirus exposure and HLA in healthy donors. The primer mix had 60 Vbeta and 13 Jbeta primers. Data came from immunoSEQ multiplex PCR; TCRdb stores just in-frame clones and leaves some out. The sample lists around 150,000 clones, about three quarters occurring once. Material: PBMCs. These receptors were taken from a female donor in good health and CMV-seropositive.

This chain joins TRBV9 and TRBJ1-4, with D possibly TRBD1 on 6 matching bases. Germline V CDR1 and CDR2: SGDLS, YYNGEE. CDR3 length equals 16 residues. V lost 1 base, J lost 1 base, and 11 bases lay in between. Written as DNA, the CDR3 is TGTGCCAGCAGCGTAACAGGGATGGGAACTAATGAAAAACTGTTTTTT. Residues: CASSVTGMGTNEKLFF.

The chain joins TRBV2 to TRBJ2-7; D remains unclear. Germline V CDR1 and CDR2: SNHLY, FYNNEI. V gave up 9 bases and J gave up 0 bases, with 12 bases separating them. The CDR3 sequence is 13 residues long. The CDR3 coding sequence is TGTGCCAGACGAAACCCTAGCTCCTACGAGCAGTACTTC. Protein sequence: CARRNPSSYEQYF.

The J gene is TRBJ1-1, the V gene TRBV9; 7 positions match TRBD1. J gave up 3 bases and V 3 bases, and 8 bases lay outside the gene matches. The CDR3 has 15 amino acids. In germline, CDR1 is SGDLS, CDR2 YYNGEE. The CDR3 DNA is TGTGCCAGCAGCGGCGGGGAGACAGGGCACACTGAAGCTTTCTTT. This sequence encodes CASSGGETGHTEAFF. Full variable domain (outside the CDR3, taken from reference TRBV9 and TRBJ1-1): DSGVTQTPKHLITATGQRVTLRCSPRSGDLSVYWYQQSLDQGLQFLIQYYNGEERAKGNILERFSAQQFPDLHSELNLSSLELGDSALYFCASSGGETGHTEAFFGQGTRLTVV.

The chain has TRBV7-8 and TRBJ1-6, with unresolved D. The length of the CDR3 is 13 residues. CDR1 SGHVS and CDR2 FQNEAQ come from the germline V gene. V lost 3 bases, J lost 5 bases, and 5 bases lay in between. The CDR3 DNA is TGTGCCAGCAGCTTCGAGAATAATTCACCCCTCCACTTT. It codes for CASSFENNSPLHF.

A few counts support this clone. The J gene is TRBJ2-3, the V gene TRBV7-6; 11 bases align to TRBD2. The germline CDR1 and CDR2 sequences are SGHVS and FNYEAQ. The CDR3 extends over 15 amino acids. Trimming cost V 1 base and J 3 bases; bases outside gene matches: 0. For the CDR3, the DNA is TGTGCCAGCAGCTTAGTAGCGGGGGGGACAGATACGCAGTATTTT. It specifies CASSLVAGGTDTQYF.

The chain links TRBV5-1 to TRBJ2-3; no reliable D call. Trimming left V 7 bases short and J 6 bases short, with 9 bases between. Germline CDR1 and CDR2: SGHRS and YFSETQ. This CDR3 is 11 amino acids long. In DNA, the CDR3 is TGCGCCAGCTCCCTAGAGGATACGCAGTATTTT. This translates into CASSLEDTQYF.

V usage is TRBV4-1 and J usage is TRBJ1-5; 8 positions match TRBD1. Losses at the gene ends were 0 bases for V and 8 bases for J; bases not matched to a gene: 9. CDR1 and CDR2 (germline): MGHRA, YSYEKL. The CDR3 contains 16 residues. The CDR3 is CASSQEGRGLGKPQHF. CDR3 in DNA: TGCGCCAGCAGCCAAGAGGGCAGGGGGCTTGGTAAGCCCCAGCATTTT.

The CDR3 here is CASSLLTGADEQFF. DNA for the CDR3: TGCGCCAGCAGCCTATTGACAGGGGCCGATGAGCAGTTCTTC. The chain carries TRBV5-1 and TRBJ2-1, with 8 bases lining up with TRBD1. The trim removed 4 bases at V and 8 bases at J, leaving 8 bases unmatched. CDR1 SGHRS and CDR2 YFSETQ come from the germline V gene. The CDR3 consists of 14 residues.

The chain couples TRBV4-1 to TRBJ2-4; D is unclear. V was trimmed by 0 bases and J by 0 bases, leaving 12 bases between them. This CDR3 has 17 residues. CDR1 MGHRA and CDR2 YSYEKL come from the germline V gene. In DNA form, the CDR3 reads TGCGCCAGCAGCCAAGACAGTGGTGGTTTAGCCAAAAACATTCAGTACTTC. It codes for CASSQDSGGLAKNIQYF.

The chain is built from TRBV11-2 and TRBJ1-2; TRBD1 might be the D (5 bases). CDR3 size: 12 residues. The V end lost 4 bases, the J end lost 4 bases, and 7 bases lay between the germline ends. Germline V gene data show CDR1 as SGHAT and CDR2 as FQNNGV. The CDR3 reads CASSSDIYGYTF. The CDR3 DNA follows: TGTGCCAGCAGCTCGGACATCTATGGCTACACCTTC.